The text below deals with one TCR beta chain. Antigen specificity is unknown. The entry originates in a study of CD8+CD57+ T cells in acquired aplastic anemia. At the level of the study: When averaged, DNA from sorted CD4+ and CD8+ cells came to 2.5 to 4 ug.

Sequencing was done on patients that had shown CD8+CD57+ cell expansion by flow cytometry. A severe acquired aplastic anemia diagnosis applied to all patients. Untreated patients provided the blood samples, with no therapy given before sampling. General study results and limits: Common to patients and controls were roughly 30 CD8+ CDR3 sequences.

The study profiled TCR beta VDJ and CDR3 using genomic DNA as template. MiXCR was run by TCRdb on the reads, yielding one entry per CDR3 protein. The sample contains around 150,000 distinct CDR3 sequences, 70% to 75% of which appear only once. The sequenced material came from sorted CD4+, CD8+, or CD8+CD57+ T cells (not recorded which) from PBMCs. This sequence was found in a human donor with aplastic anemia.

CDR3 sequence (DNA): TGCGCCAGCACCGGACGGCGGATCTCCTACGAGCAGTTCTTC. This sequence encodes CASTGRRISYEQFF. This sequence joins TRBV10-2 and TRBJ2-1; no clear D. The germline gives CDR1 WSHSY, CDR2 SAAADI. V was cut by 7 bases and J by 10 bases, with 20 bases left in between. CDR3 length: 14 amino acids.